Listed below are T cell receptor beta chains from one sample, sequenced in a study of T cell changes during pregnancy in multiple sclerosis. The data were produced by immunoSEQ multiplex PCR, yet TCRdb's version contains in-frame clones alone and is incomplete. The sample includes fewer than 45,000 clones, 85% to 90% of them seen just once. The sample in question was CD8+ T cells from peripheral blood mononuclear cells, obtained in the third trimester of pregnancy. The source is a female donor with multiple sclerosis, enrolled in a pregnancy study. The CDR3 runs from the conserved cysteine through the conserved F or W. Fields, in order: CDR3 length, clone size, D gene, V gene, J gene, CDR3 DNA, CDR3 protein. The D gene is left open where the match is weak. Clone size, where shown, is once, few, many, or a class for clones that have expanded.

11	.	.	TRBV27	TRBJ2-1	TGTGCCAGCAGTAGCTGGAATGAGCAGTTCTTC	CASSSWNEQFF
13	medium-sized	TRBD1	TRBV5-4	TRBJ1-1	TGTGCCAGCAGCATTGACAGGGAAACTGAAGCTTTCTTT	CASSIDRETEAFF
14	once	.	TRBV30	TRBJ1-1	TGTGCCTGGTACTCCGGGACACCCAACACTGAAGCTTTCTTT	CAWYSGTPNTEAFF
16	.	.	TRBV4-3	TRBJ2-2	TGCGCCAGCAGCCAAGAGCCCTCGGGTGGTCCCGGGGAGCTGTTTTTT	CASSQEPSGGPGELFF
16	.	.	TRBV10-3	TRBJ1-5	TGTGCCATCAGTGAATCCTCGGGAGGGGGCAATCAGCCCCAGCATTTT	CAISESSGGGNQPQHF
13	once	TRBD2	TRBV29-1	TRBJ2-7	TGCAGCGTTGAGGCTAGCGGGGACTACGAGCAGTACTTC	CSVEASGDYEQYF
19	.	.	TRBV21-1	TRBJ1-1	TGTGCCAGCAGCAAATGGGGGCCCGGACAGGGCCCCCGGAACACTGAAGCTTTCTTT	CASSKWGPGQGPRNTEAFF
15	once	.	TRBV2	TRBJ2-7	TGTGCCAGCAGTGAAGCGCCCGGTACTATCTACGAGCAGTACTTC	CASSEAPGTIYEQYF
14	.	.	TRBV2	TRBJ2-3	TGTGCCAAGTATAGGGGGGGCAGCACAGATACGCAGTATTTT	CAKYRGGSTDTQYF
18	.	.	TRBV15	TRBJ2-4	TGTGCCACCAGCAGAGATTCCCTAGGCGAGCTAGCCAAAAACATTCAGTACTTC	CATSRDSLGELAKNIQYF
13	.	TRBD1	TRBV9	TRBJ2-7	TGTGCCAGCAGCTTGGGGGACAGCTACGAGCAGTACTTC	CASSLGDSYEQYF
14	.	TRBD2	TRBV13	TRBJ2-5	TGTGCCAGCAGCTTCGGGACTAGCGAAGAGACCCAGTACTTC	CASSFGTSEETQYF